Below are 16 T cell receptor beta chains sequenced from a single sample in a study of cytomegalovirus exposure and HLA in healthy donors. The PCR used 60 Vbeta and 13 Jbeta primers. TCRdb's table, derived via immunoSEQ multiplex PCR, lists solely in-frame clones and lacks some. The sample contains roughly 110,000 clones, 82% of which appear only once. Input material: PBMCs. These TCRs come from a woman under 30 in good health and CMV-seronegative.

The rearrangement joins TRBV28 to TRBJ1-4; a possible D gene is TRBD1 (6 bases). V shed 6 bases and J shed 1 base, with 15 bases lying between them. This CDR3 is built from 16 residues. The germline CDR1 and CDR2 sequences are MDHEN and SYDVKM. The DNA of the CDR3 is TGTGCCAGCAGGCAAGCAGGGGTTGTAACTAATGAAAAACTGTTTTTT. It translates to CASRQAGVVTNEKLFF.

The rearrangement joins TRBV7-9 to TRBJ1-5; D not resolved. Trimming took 6 bases from V and 0 from J, leaving 9 bases between them. CDR3 size: 14 residues. Looked up from germline, CDR1 is SEHNR and CDR2 is FQNEAQ (reference sequence). CDR3 protein: CASSSTNSNQPQHF. CDR3 in DNA: TGTGCCAGCAGTTCGACAAATAGCAATCAGCCCCAGCATTTT.

The rearrangement joins TRBV11-3 to TRBJ1-1, with D possibly being TRBD1 (5 bases). Per the germline V gene, CDR1 is SGHNT and CDR2 is YENEEA. V lost 5 bases and J 1 base, leaving 11 bases between the germline ends. CDR3 length: 14 amino acids. The DNA of the CDR3 is TGTGCCAGCAGCACACGGACACAGAACACTGAAGCTTTCTTT. As protein: CASSTRTQNTEAFF.

This clone was counted once. The chain joins TRBV30 to TRBJ1-3; TRBD1 matches at 9 bases. The ends lost 3 bases at V and 2 bases at J; junction bases unmatched: 11. CDR1 and CDR2 from the germline V gene are GTSNPN and SVGIG (reference sequence). This CDR3 has 17 residues. This CDR3 reads CAWSVNRGLFAGNTIYF. Written as DNA, the CDR3 is TGTGCCTGGAGCGTGAACAGGGGGCTCTTCGCTGGAAACACCATATATTTT.

V usage is TRBV28 and J usage is TRBJ1-4; D perhaps matches TRBD1 (6 bases). V was trimmed by 6 bases and J by 6 bases, leaving 8 bases between them. The CDR3 covers 12 residues. Germline V gene sequence: CDR1 MDHEN, CDR2 SYDVKM. The CDR3 nucleotides read TGTGCCAGCAGAGGGGGAGATGAAAAACTGTTTTTT. It specifies CASRGGDEKLFF.

This clone was seen just once. The chain carries TRBV28 and TRBJ1-4; the D gene is possibly TRBD1 (6 bases). Germline CDR1 and CDR2: MDHEN and SYDVKM. The CDR3 consists of 19 residues. V was shortened by 7 bases and J by 2 bases, with 26 bases between the two germline ends. CDR3 residues: CASIRPLTKGGRTNEKLFF. CDR3 DNA: TGTGCCAGCATCAGGCCCCTTACCAAAGGGGGAAGGACTAATGAAAAACTGTTTTTT.

This chain links TRBV28 with TRBJ2-1, with 10 bases that match TRBD1. The CDR3 spans 15 residues. CDR1 is MDHEN and CDR2 is SYDVKM in the germline V gene. J gave up 7 bases and V 9 bases, and 12 bases lay outside the gene matches. The CDR3 sequence is CASNRQGARRNEQFF. CDR3 nucleotides: TGTGCCAGTAACCGACAGGGGGCACGTAGAAATGAGCAGTTCTTC.

This clone has just a few counts. The chain carries TRBV6-6 and TRBJ2-2; possibly TRBD1 for D (6 bases). Trimming stripped 11 bases from V and 1 base from J, with 14 bases between. This CDR3 contains 14 residues. CDR1 MNHNY and CDR2 SVGAGI come from the germline V gene (reference sequence). The DNA for the CDR3 is TGTGCCGGGTGGGGGCCTCAGAACACCGGGGAGCTGTTTTTT. Encoded protein: CAGWGPQNTGELFF.

This clone is a singleton in its sample. This chain connects TRBV7-9 to TRBJ1-1; 10 nucleotides align to TRBD1. This CDR3 comprises 13 residues. Germline-derived CDR1 and CDR2 are SEHNR and FQNEAQ (reference sequence). V lost 5 bases, J lost 5 bases, and 2 bases stayed unmatched. This CDR3 reads CASSRTGGTEAFF. CDR3 nucleotide sequence: TGTGCCAGCAGCCGGACAGGGGGGACTGAAGCTTTCTTT.

The chain has TRBV25-1 and TRBJ1-4; 8 bases line up with TRBD1. The CDR3 is 15 amino acids. Germline V gene lookup returns CDR1 MGHDK and CDR2 SYGVNS. V dropped 3 bases and J dropped 8; count of bases not matched to a gene: 8. The CDR3 region is CASSEQGAGKEKLFF. Written as DNA, the CDR3 is TGTGCCAGCAGTGAGCAGGGGGCTGGAAAAGAAAAACTGTTTTTT.

The V and J genes are TRBV2 and TRBJ2-2; unclear D gene. Germline CDR1 is SNHLY and CDR2 is FYNNEI. CDR3 length: 13 amino acids. V was clipped by 6 bases and J by 4 bases, with 9 bases between them. CDR3 bases: TGTGCCAGCAGCCAACTAATCACCGGGGAGCTGTTTTTT. Translated, it gives CASSQLITGELFF.

V is TRBV4-2 and J is TRBJ2-7; 8 nucleotides line up with TRBD2. Germline V gives CDR1 LGHNA, CDR2 YNFKEQ. V shed 6 bases and J 1 base; nucleotides not matched to a gene: 5. The CDR3 has 14 amino acids. CDR3 in amino acids: CASRDSGMSYEQYF. Here the CDR3 DNA reads TGTGCCAGCAGGGATAGCGGGATGTCCTACGAGCAGTACTTC.

V usage is TRBV28 and J usage is TRBJ1-3, with a tentative D call TRBD1 (6 bases). The V end lost 5 bases, the J end lost 1 base, and 12 bases lay between the germline ends. Germline V lookup: CDR1 MDHEN, CDR2 SYDVKM. The CDR3 runs 15 residues. CDR3 residues: CASSPTGISGNTIYF. DNA for the CDR3: TGTGCCAGCAGTCCGACAGGCATTTCTGGAAACACCATATATTTT.

On this clone: The junction departs from the called germline gene at one end, perhaps through a read error. V usage is TRBV19 and J usage is TRBJ1-1, with D hard to call. CDR3 length: 13 residues. Germline CDR1 LNHDA, CDR2 SQIVND (reference sequence). The CDR3 sequence is CASSWESNTEDFF. DNA of the CDR3: TGTGCCAGTAGTTGGGAGTCGAACACTGAAGATTTCTTT.

The V call is TRBV19, the J call TRBJ2-1, with D maybe TRBD1 (5 bases). There are 14 residues in the CDR3. CDR1 LNHDA and CDR2 SQIVND come from the germline V gene (reference sequence). V dropped 5 bases and J dropped 5 bases, with 13 bases sitting between them. The CDR3 is CASSPGFGHNEQFF. The CDR3 nucleotides read TGTGCCAGTAGTCCAGGGTTTGGTCACAATGAGCAGTTCTTC.

V gene TRBV18 combines with J gene TRBJ2-7; 9 bases align to TRBD2. CDR1 and CDR2 (germline): KGHSH, LQKENI. The CDR3 length is 17 residues. With 1 base clipped from V and 2 bases from J, the junction kept 9 bases outside the gene matches. DNA for the CDR3: TGTGCCAGCTCACCACGGTTAGCGGGAGTGTTGACCTACGAGCAGTACTTC. This gives the protein CASSPRLAGVLTYEQYF.